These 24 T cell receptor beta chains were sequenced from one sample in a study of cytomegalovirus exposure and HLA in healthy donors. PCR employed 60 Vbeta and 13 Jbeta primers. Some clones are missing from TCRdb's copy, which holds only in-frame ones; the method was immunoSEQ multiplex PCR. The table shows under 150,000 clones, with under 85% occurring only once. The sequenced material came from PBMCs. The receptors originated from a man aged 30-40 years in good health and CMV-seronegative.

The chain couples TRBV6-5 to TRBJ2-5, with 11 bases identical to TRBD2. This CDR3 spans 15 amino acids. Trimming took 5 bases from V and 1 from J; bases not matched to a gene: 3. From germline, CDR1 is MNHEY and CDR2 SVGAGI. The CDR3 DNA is TGTGCCAGCAGTACTAGCGGGAGAAGCCAAGAGACCCAGTACTTC. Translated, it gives CASSTSGRSQETQYF.

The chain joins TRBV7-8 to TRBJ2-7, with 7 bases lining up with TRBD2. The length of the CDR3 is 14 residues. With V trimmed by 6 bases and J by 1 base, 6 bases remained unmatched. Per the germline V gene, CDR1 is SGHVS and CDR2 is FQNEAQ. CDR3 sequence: CASRPRGESYEQYF. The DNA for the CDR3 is TGTGCCAGCAGACCCCGGGGGGAATCCTACGAGCAGTACTTC.

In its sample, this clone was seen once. The CDR3 reads CASSSRQRRNYEQYF. As DNA, the CDR3 is TGTGCCAGTAGTTCGAGACAGAGACGAAACTACGAGCAGTACTTC. This chain uses TRBV19 with TRBJ2-7, with D maybe TRBD1 (5 bases). Trimming shortened V by 5 bases and J by 3 bases, and 17 bases separated the two germline ends. The CDR3 contains 15 residues. In germline, CDR1 is LNHDA, CDR2 SQIVND (reference sequence).

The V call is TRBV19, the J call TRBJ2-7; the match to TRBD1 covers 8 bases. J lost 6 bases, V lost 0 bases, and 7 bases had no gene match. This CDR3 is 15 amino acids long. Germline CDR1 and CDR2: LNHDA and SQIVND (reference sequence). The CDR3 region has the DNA TGTGCCAGTAGTATAGATTCGAGACAGGGGACCGAGCAGTACTTC. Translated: CASSIDSRQGTEQYF.

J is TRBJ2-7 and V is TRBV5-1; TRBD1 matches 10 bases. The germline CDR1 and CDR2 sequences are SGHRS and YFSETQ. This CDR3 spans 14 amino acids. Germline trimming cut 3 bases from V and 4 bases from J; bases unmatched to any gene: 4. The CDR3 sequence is CASSSRQGAYEQYF. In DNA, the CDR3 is TGCGCCAGCAGCTCAAGACAGGGGGCGTACGAGCAGTACTTC. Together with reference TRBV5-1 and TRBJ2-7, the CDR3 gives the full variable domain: KAGVTQTPRYLIKTRGQQVTLSCSPISGHRSVSWYQQTPGQGLQFLFEYFSETQRNKGNFPGRFSGRQFSNSRSEMNVSTLELGDSALYLCASSSRQGAYEQYFGPGTRLTVT.

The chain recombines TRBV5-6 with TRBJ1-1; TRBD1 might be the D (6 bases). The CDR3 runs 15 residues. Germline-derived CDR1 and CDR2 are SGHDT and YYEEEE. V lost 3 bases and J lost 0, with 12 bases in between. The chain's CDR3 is CASSSKQGMNTEAFF. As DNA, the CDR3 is TGTGCCAGCAGCTCCAAACAGGGAATGAACACTGAAGCTTTCTTT.

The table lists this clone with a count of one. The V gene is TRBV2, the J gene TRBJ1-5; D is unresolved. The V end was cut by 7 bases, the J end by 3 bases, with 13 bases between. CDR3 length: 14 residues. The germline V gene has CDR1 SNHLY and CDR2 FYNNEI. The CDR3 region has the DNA TGTGCCAGCAATCCGGCTAGATCCAATCAGCCCCAGCATTTT. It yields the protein CASNPARSNQPQHF. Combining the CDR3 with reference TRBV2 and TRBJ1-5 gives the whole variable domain EPEVTQTPSHQVTQMGQEVILRCVPISNHLYFYWYRQILGQKVEFLVSFYNNEISEKSEIFDDQFSVERPDGSNFTLKIRSTKLEDSAMYFCASNPARSNQPQHFGDGTRLSIL.

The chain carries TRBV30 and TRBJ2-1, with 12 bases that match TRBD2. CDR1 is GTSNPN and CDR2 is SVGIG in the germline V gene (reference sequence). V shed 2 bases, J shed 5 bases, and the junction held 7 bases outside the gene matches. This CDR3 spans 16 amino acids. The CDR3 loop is CAWSRNLAGGDNEQFF. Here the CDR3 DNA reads TGTGCCTGGAGTCGAAACCTAGCGGGGGGGGACAATGAGCAGTTCTTC.

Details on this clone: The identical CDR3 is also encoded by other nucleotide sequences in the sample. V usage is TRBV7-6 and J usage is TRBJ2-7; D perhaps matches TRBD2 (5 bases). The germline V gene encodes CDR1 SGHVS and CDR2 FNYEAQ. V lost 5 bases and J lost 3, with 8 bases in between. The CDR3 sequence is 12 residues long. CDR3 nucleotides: TGTGCCAGCAGCCCCGGAGGCTACGAGCAGTACTTC. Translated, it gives CASSPGGYEQYF.

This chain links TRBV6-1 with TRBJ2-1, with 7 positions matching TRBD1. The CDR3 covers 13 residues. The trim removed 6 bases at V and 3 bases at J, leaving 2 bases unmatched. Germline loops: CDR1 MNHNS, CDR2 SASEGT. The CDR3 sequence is CASRGQSYNEQFF. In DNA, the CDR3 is TGTGCCAGCAGGGGACAGAGCTACAATGAGCAGTTCTTC.

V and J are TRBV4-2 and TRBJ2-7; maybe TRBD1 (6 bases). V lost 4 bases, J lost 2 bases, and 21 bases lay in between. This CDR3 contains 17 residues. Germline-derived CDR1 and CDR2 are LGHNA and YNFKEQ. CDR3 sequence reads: CASSPYRGQTFTYEQYF. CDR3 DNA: TGTGCCAGCAGCCCTTACCGAGGACAGACCTTTACCTACGAGCAGTACTTC.

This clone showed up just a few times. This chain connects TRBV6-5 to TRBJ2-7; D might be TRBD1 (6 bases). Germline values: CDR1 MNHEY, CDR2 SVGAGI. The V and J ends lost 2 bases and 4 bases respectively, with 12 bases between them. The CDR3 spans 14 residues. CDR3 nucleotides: TGTGCCAGCAGTTACCGGCAGGGGTTATACGAGCAGTACTTC. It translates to CASSYRQGLYEQYF.

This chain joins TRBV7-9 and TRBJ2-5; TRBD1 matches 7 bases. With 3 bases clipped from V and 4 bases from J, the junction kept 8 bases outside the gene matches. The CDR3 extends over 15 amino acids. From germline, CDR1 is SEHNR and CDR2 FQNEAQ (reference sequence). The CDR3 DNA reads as TGTGCCAGCAGCTTCAAGGGGACAGAAGTAGAGACCCAGTACTTC. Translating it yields CASSFKGTEVETQYF.

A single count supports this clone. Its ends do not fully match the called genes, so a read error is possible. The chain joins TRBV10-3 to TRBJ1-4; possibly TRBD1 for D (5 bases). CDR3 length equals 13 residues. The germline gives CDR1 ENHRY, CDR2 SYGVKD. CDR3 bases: TGTGCCACCCAGCAGGGCGGGGATGAAAAACCGTTTTTT. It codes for CATQQGGDEKPFF.

The CDR3 DNA follows: TGTGCCAGCAGCCCCGCGGGGAGTGGCTACACCTTC. It codes for CASSPAGSGYTF. V is TRBV6-6 and J is TRBJ1-2; the D is unclear. The CDR3 consists of 12 residues. V shed 6 bases and J shed 7 bases, with 12 bases lying between them. Germline CDR1 and CDR2: MNHNY and SVGAGI (reference sequence).

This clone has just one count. CDR3 amino acids: CASSPSQGNYGYTF. In DNA, the CDR3 is TGTGCCAGCTCACCCTCACAGGGTAACTATGGCTACACCTTC. This chain links TRBV18 with TRBJ1-2; a possible D gene is TRBD1 (6 bases). Trimming took off 3 bases at V and 1 base at J, with 9 bases between the two ends. Germline loops: CDR1 KGHSH, CDR2 LQKENI. CDR3 length equals 14 residues.

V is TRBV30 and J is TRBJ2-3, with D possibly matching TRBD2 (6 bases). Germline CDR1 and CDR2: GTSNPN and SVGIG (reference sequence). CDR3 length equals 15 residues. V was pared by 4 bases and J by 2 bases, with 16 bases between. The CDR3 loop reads CAWTKGGSNTDTQYF. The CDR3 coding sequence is TGTGCCTGGACCAAGGGAGGATCGAACACAGATACGCAGTATTTT.

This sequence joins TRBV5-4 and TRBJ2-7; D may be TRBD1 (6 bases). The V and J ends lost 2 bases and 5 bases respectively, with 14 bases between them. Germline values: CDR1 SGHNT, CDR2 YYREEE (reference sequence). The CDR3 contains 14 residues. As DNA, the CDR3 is TGTGCCAGCAGCTTTACAGGGTTTATGAACGAGCAGTACTTC. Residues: CASSFTGFMNEQYF.

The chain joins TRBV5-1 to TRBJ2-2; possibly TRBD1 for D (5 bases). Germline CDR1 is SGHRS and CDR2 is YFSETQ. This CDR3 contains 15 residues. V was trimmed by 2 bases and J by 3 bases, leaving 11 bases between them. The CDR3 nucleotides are TGCGCCAGCAGCTTCGGCAGGGTAGACACCGGGGAGCTGTTTTTT. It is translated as CASSFGRVDTGELFF. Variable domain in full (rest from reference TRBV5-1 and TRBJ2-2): KAGVTQTPRYLIKTRGQQVTLSCSPISGHRSVSWYQQTPGQGLQFLFEYFSETQRNKGNFPGRFSGRQFSNSRSEMNVSTLELGDSALYLCASSFGRVDTGELFFGEGSRLTVL.

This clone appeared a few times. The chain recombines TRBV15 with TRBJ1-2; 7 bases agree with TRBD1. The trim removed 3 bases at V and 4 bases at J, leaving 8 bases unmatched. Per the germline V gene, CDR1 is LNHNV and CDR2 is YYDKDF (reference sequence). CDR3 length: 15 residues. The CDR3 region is CATSRSEGAVYGYTF. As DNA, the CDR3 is TGTGCCACCAGCAGGTCGGAGGGGGCGGTCTATGGCTACACCTTC.

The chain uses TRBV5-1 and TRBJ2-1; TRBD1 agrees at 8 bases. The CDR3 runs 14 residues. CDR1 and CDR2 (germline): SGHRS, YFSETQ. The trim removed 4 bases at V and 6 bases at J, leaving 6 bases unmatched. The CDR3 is CASSVQGVFNEQFF. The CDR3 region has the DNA TGCGCCAGCAGCGTACAGGGGGTGTTCAATGAGCAGTTCTTC. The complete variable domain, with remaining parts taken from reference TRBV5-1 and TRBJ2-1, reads KAGVTQTPRYLIKTRGQQVTLSCSPISGHRSVSWYQQTPGQGLQFLFEYFSETQRNKGNFPGRFSGRQFSNSRSEMNVSTLELGDSALYLCASSVQGVFNEQFFGPGTRLTVL.

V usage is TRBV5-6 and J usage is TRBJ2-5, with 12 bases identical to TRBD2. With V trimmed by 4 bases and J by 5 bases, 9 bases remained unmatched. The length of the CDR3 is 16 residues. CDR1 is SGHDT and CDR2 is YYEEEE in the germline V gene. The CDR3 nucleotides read TGTGCCAGCAGCCTAAGACTAGCGGGGGCCCTGGAGACCCAGTACTTC. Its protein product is CASSLRLAGALETQYF.

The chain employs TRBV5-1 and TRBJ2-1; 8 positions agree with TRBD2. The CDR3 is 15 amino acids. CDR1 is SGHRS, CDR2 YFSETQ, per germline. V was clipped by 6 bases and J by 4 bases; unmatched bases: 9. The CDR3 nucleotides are TGCGCCAGCACCCAAGTTAGCGGGGCTTACAATGAGCAGTTCTTC. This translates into CASTQVSGAYNEQFF.

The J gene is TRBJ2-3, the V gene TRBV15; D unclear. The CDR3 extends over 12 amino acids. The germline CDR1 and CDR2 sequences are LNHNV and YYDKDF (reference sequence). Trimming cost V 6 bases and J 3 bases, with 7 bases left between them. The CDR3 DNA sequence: TGTGCCACCAGACCAGGAACAGATACGCAGTATTTT. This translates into CATRPGTDTQYF.